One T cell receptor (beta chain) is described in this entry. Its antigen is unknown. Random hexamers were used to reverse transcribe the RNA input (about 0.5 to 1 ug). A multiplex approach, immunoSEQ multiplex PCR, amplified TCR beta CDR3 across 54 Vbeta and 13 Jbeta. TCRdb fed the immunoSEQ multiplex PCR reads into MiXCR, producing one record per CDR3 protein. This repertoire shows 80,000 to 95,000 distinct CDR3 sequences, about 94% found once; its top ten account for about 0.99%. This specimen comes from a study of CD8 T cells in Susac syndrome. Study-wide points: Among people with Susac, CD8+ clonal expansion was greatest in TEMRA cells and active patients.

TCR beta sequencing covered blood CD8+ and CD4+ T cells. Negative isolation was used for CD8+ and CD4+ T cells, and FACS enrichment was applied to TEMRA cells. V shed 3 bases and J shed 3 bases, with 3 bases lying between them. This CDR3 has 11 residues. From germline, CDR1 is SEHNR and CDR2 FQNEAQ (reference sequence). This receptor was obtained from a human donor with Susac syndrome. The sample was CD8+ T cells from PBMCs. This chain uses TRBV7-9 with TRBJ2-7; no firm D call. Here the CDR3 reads CASSFFYEQYF. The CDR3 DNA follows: TGTGCCAGCAGCTTTTTCTACGAGCAGTACTTC.